This T cell receptor (beta chain) was sequenced during a study of cytomegalovirus exposure and HLA in healthy donors. In the PCR, 60 Vbeta and 13 Jbeta primers were used. The assay was immunoSEQ multiplex PCR, and TCRdb's table has in-frame clones only and misses some. The table has over 150,000 clones, 71% seen once; the top ten hold 2.8%. The CDR3 loop spans 14 amino acids. The ends were cut back, 0 bases at V and 3 bases at J, with 8 bases in the middle. Germline CDR1 reads SGHRS; CDR2 reads YFSETQ. Donors sampled were nominally healthy, though unrecorded immune exposures were likely. The source material was PBMCs. This sequence originates from a woman aged 25 to 39 in good health and CMV-seronegative. The chain links TRBV5-1 to TRBJ2-3; D call uncertain. The CDR3 nucleotides read TGCGCCAGCAGCTTGGCTAGAGAAACAGATACGCAGTATTTT. Translating it yields CASSLARETDTQYF.